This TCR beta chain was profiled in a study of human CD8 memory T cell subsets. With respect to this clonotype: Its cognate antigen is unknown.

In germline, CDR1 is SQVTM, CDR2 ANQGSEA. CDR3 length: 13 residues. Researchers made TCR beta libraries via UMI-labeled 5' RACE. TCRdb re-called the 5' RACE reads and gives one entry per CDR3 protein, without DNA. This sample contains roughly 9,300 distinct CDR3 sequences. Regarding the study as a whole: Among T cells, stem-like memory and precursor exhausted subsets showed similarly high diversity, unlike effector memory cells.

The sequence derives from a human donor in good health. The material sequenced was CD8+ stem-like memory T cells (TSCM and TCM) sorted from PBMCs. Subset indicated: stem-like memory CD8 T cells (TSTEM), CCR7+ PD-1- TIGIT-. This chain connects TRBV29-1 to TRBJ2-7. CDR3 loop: CSVALPNTYEQYF.